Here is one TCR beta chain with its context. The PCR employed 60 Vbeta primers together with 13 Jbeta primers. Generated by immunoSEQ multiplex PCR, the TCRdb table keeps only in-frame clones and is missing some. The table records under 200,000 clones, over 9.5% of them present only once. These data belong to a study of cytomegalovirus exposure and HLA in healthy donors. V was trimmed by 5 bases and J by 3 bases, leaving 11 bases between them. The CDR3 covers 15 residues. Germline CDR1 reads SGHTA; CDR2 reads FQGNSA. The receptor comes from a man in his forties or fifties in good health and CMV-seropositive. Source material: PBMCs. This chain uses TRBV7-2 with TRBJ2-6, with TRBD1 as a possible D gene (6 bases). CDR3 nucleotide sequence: TGTGCCAGCAGCGCCAGGGGATTTGGGGCCAACGTCCTGACTTTC. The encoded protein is CASSARGFGANVLTF.